This T cell receptor beta chain came from a study of cytomegalovirus exposure and HLA in healthy donors. The CDR3 runs 13 residues. V lost 4 bases, J lost 5 bases, and 11 bases lay in between. The V gene's germline CDR1 is LNHDA and CDR2 SQIVND (reference sequence). Profiling relied on immunoSEQ multiplex PCR, and the TCRdb table lists in-frame clones only, not all of them. Of about 140,000 clones detected, 84% appear once; the ten largest clones hold roughly 1.4%. As to this clone: What it binds is unknown.

General study findings and limits: Published work reported that the classifier diagnosed cytomegalovirus status with high specificity and sensitivity. Listed as cytomegalovirus-associated were 150 to 200 TCR beta chains.

V and J are TRBV19 and TRBJ1-2; a weak D match, TRBD1 (5 bases). Sequenced material: PBMCs. The sequence came from a woman younger than 45 in good health and CMV-seronegative. CDR3 protein: CASSTRTQYGYTF. CDR3 nucleotides: TGTGCCAGTAGTACAAGGACACAGTATGGCTACACCTTC.